The sequence of this T cell receptor (beta chain) was determined in a study of T cells in Graves' hyperthyroidism and ophthalmopathy. Trimming at V came to 1 base and at J to 6 bases, leaving 5 bases not matched to a gene. Germline loops: CDR1 DFQATT, CDR2 SNEGSKA (reference sequence). This CDR3 is built from 14 residues. RNA transcripts served as the template for amplifying TCR beta CDR3 regions. The TCR CDR3 first-round RT-PCR relied on the HTBI primer set. TCRdb called the multiplex PCR reads again in MiXCR, with one record for every CDR3 protein. This sample carries roughly 550,000 distinct CDR3 sequences, about 16% of them seen once, and the ten largest clones take about 31%. This clonotype has a count of ten or more. The cohort's ophthalmopathy patients, a group with duration under 3 months, had a Clinical Activity Score of at least 3 and a NOSPECS grade of at least 4.

The chain uses TRBV20-1 and TRBJ1-5, with 8 bases lining up with TRBD1. The receptor was isolated from a woman aged 25 to 39 with Graves' ophthalmopathy. The specimen sequenced was blood. The CDR3 protein is CSARGRGTGQPQHF. Written as DNA, the CDR3 is TGCAGTGCTAGAGGAAGGGGGACAGGTCAGCCCCAGCATTTT.